These T cell receptor beta chains were read from a single sample in a study of vaccination effects on CD4 cells after COVID-19. Only in-frame clones appear in the TCRdb table, and some are missing; sequencing was by immunoSEQ multiplex PCR. The sample yields 45,000 to 75,000 clones, over 60% seen once. Antigen specificity for these receptors is unknown. The material was CD4+ T cells from PBMCs cultured without peptide, obtained before COVID-19 vaccination. All receptors derive from a human donor who received a COVID-19 vaccine. Both conserved end residues are part of each CDR3. Fields, in order: J gene, D gene, clone size, V gene, CDR3 length, CDR3 protein, CDR3 DNA. D genes are given only for firm matches. Clone size is shown for a subset of rows, as once, few, many or a class of expanded clone.

j_gene: TRBJ2-2
d_gene: NA
abundance: once
v_gene: TRBV10-2
len: 13
CDR3aa: CASSGRLAGELFF
CDR3nt: TGCGCCAGCAGTGGCAGGTTGGCCGGGGAGCTGTTTTTT

j_gene: TRBJ2-3
d_gene: TRBD2
abundance: NA
v_gene: TRBV7-9
len: 14
CDR3aa: CASSLQAGSDTQYF
CDR3nt: TGTGCCAGCAGCTTACAAGCGGGGTCAGATACGCAGTATTTT

j_gene: TRBJ1-2
d_gene: NA
abundance: NA
v_gene: TRBV6-2/TRBV6-3
len: 14
CDR3aa: CASSYSVNPYGYTF
CDR3nt: TGTGCCAGCAGTTATTCAGTCAACCCTTATGGCTACACCTTC

j_gene: TRBJ2-3
d_gene: NA
abundance: NA
v_gene: TRBV18
len: 13
CDR3aa: CASSPPSLDTQYF
CDR3nt: TGTGCCAGCTCACCACCATCTCTGGATACGCAGTATTTT

j_gene: TRBJ2-5
d_gene: NA
abundance: NA
v_gene: TRBV6-6
len: 15
CDR3aa: CASSYQGGTQETQYF
CDR3nt: TGTGCCAGCAGTTATCAAGGGGGTACCCAAGAGACCCAGTACTTC

j_gene: TRBJ2-5
d_gene: TRBD2
abundance: NA
v_gene: TRBV7-3
len: 13
CDR3aa: CASSPAGGETQYF
CDR3nt: TGTGCCAGCAGCCCGGCGGGGGGAGAGACCCAGTACTTC

j_gene: TRBJ2-3
d_gene: NA
abundance: NA
v_gene: TRBV28
len: 12
CDR3aa: CASSTVFSTQYF
CDR3nt: TGTGCCAGCAGTACCGTTTTCAGTACGCAGTATTTT

j_gene: TRBJ2-1
d_gene: NA
abundance: NA
v_gene: TRBV3-1/TRBV3-2
len: 16
CDR3aa: CASSPWMVASYNEQFF
CDR3nt: TGTGCCAGCAGCCCGTGGATGGTAGCCTCCTACAATGAGCAGTTCTTC

j_gene: TRBJ2-3
d_gene: TRBD1
abundance: NA
v_gene: TRBV5-6
len: 16
CDR3aa: CASSLGPRQGTDTQYF
CDR3nt: TGTGCCAGCAGCTTGGGTCCGAGACAGGGGACAGATACGCAGTATTTT

j_gene: TRBJ1-1
d_gene: TRBD1
abundance: NA
v_gene: TRBV5-8
len: 15
CDR3aa: CASRWDRTLNTEAFF
CDR3nt: TGTGCCAGCCGATGGGACAGGACCTTGAACACTGAAGCTTTCTTT

j_gene: TRBJ2-3
d_gene: TRBD1
abundance: NA
v_gene: TRBV9
len: 17
CDR3aa: CASSVFRGQDRTDTQYF
CDR3nt: TGTGCCAGCAGCGTCTTCAGGGGACAGGATCGCACAGATACGCAGTATTTT

j_gene: TRBJ2-4
d_gene: TRBD1
abundance: once
v_gene: TRBV6-5
len: 13
CDR3aa: CASMLGGGNIQYF
CDR3nt: TGTGCCAGCATGTTAGGGGGCGGAAACATTCAGTACTTC

j_gene: TRBJ1-2
d_gene: NA
abundance: NA
v_gene: TRBV6-5
len: 13
CDR3aa: CASRLAGYYGYTF
CDR3nt: TGTGCCAGCAGATTAGCAGGATACTATGGCTACACCTTC

j_gene: TRBJ1-3
d_gene: TRBD1
abundance: NA
v_gene: TRBV9
len: 16
CDR3aa: CASSVGQGGSGNTIYF
CDR3nt: TGTGCCAGCAGCGTTGGACAGGGAGGCTCTGGAAACACCATATATTTT

j_gene: TRBJ1-2
d_gene: NA
abundance: few
v_gene: TRBV12-3/TRBV12-4
len: 12
CDR3aa: CASSDGDYGYTF
CDR3nt: TGTGCCAGCAGTGACGGGGACTATGGCTACACCTTC

j_gene: TRBJ1-2
d_gene: TRBD1
abundance: NA
v_gene: TRBV24-1
len: 12
CDR3aa: CATGDRGRGYTF
CDR3nt: TGTGCCACCGGGGACAGGGGGCGGGGCTACACCTTC

j_gene: TRBJ1-2
d_gene: NA
abundance: NA
v_gene: TRBV20-1
len: 14
CDR3aa: CSASQNGQGLGYTF
CDR3nt: TGCAGTGCTAGTCAAAATGGGCAGGGTCTTGGCTACACCTTC

j_gene: TRBJ1-6
d_gene: NA
abundance: NA
v_gene: TRBV24-1
len: 14
CDR3aa: CATSDTGNNSPLHF
CDR3nt: TGTGCCACCAGTGATACGGGGAATAATTCACCCCTCCACTTT

j_gene: TRBJ1-1
d_gene: NA
abundance: NA
v_gene: TRBV5-1
len: 13
CDR3aa: CASSPGVNTEAFF
CDR3nt: TGCGCCAGCAGCCCCGGGGTGAACACTGAAGCTTTCTTT

j_gene: TRBJ2-1
d_gene: TRBD1
abundance: NA
v_gene: TRBV5-1
len: 16
CDR3aa: CASSHPSGQSYNEQFF
CDR3nt: TGCGCCAGCAGCCATCCATCGGGACAGTCTTACAATGAGCAGTTCTTC

j_gene: TRBJ2-2
d_gene: NA
abundance: NA
v_gene: TRBV30
len: 13
CDR3aa: CAWRFGNTGELFF
CDR3nt: TGTGCCTGGAGATTTGGGAACACCGGGGAGCTGTTTTTT

j_gene: TRBJ1-3
d_gene: NA
abundance: NA
v_gene: TRBV7-9
len: 15
CDR3aa: CASSDTGLTGNTIYF
CDR3nt: TGTGCCAGCAGCGATACAGGGCTCACGGGAAACACCATATATTTT

j_gene: TRBJ1-2
d_gene: TRBD1
abundance: NA
v_gene: TRBV7-2
len: 17
CDR3aa: CASSLQGGSGGSYGYTF
CDR3nt: TGTGCCAGCAGCCTTCAAGGCGGGTCAGGGGGCAGCTATGGCTACACCTTC

j_gene: TRBJ1-6
d_gene: NA
abundance: few
v_gene: TRBV4-3
len: 14
CDR3aa: CASSQEGSNSPLHF
CDR3nt: TGCGCCAGCAGCCAAGAAGGTAGTAATTCACCCCTCCACTTT

j_gene: TRBJ2-1
d_gene: NA
abundance: NA
v_gene: TRBV29-1
len: 15
CDR3aa: CSIVVRRAVYNEQFF
CDR3nt: TGCAGCATAGTGGTAAGGCGGGCTGTCTACAATGAGCAGTTCTTC

j_gene: TRBJ1-4
d_gene: NA
abundance: NA
v_gene: TRBV6-1
len: 16
CDR3aa: CASSETGSGFVEKLFF
CDR3nt: TGTGCCAGCAGTGAAACTGGTTCAGGGTTTGTCGAAAAACTGTTTTTT

j_gene: TRBJ1-5
d_gene: NA
abundance: NA
v_gene: TRBV30
len: 14
CDR3aa: CAWSGVNSNQPQHF
CDR3nt: TGTGCCTGGAGTGGGGTGAATAGCAATCAGCCCCAGCATTTT

j_gene: TRBJ1-1
d_gene: NA
abundance: few
v_gene: TRBV25-1
len: 15
CDR3aa: CASSEWGNDNTEAFF
CDR3nt: TGTGCCAGCAGTGAATGGGGTAATGATAACACTGAAGCTTTCTTT

j_gene: TRBJ2-2
d_gene: TRBD2
abundance: few
v_gene: TRBV2
len: 15
CDR3aa: CASSIDRGGDRELFF
CDR3nt: TGTGCCAGCAGTATCGACCGCGGGGGGGATAGGGAGCTGTTTTTT

j_gene: TRBJ1-2
d_gene: NA
abundance: once
v_gene: TRBV2
len: 13
CDR3aa: CASSDDLGYGYTF
CDR3nt: TGTGCCAGCAGTGATGACTTAGGCTATGGCTACACCTTC

j_gene: TRBJ1-5
d_gene: NA
abundance: NA
v_gene: TRBV12-3/TRBV12-4
len: 12
CDR3aa: CASSFVRQPQHF
CDR3nt: TGTGCCAGCAGTTTTGTACGCCAGCCCCAGCATTTT

j_gene: TRBJ2-1
d_gene: TRBD1
abundance: NA
v_gene: TRBV29-1
len: 15
CDR3aa: CSVDGGQDLYNEQFF
CDR3nt: TGCAGCGTTGACGGCGGACAGGACCTCTACAATGAGCAGTTCTTC

j_gene: TRBJ2-5
d_gene: TRBD2
abundance: NA
v_gene: TRBV2
len: 16
CDR3aa: CASSGLTSGGGETQYF
CDR3nt: TGTGCCAGCAGTGGTCTGACTAGCGGGGGTGGAGAGACCCAGTACTTC

j_gene: TRBJ2-5
d_gene: TRBD2
abundance: NA
v_gene: TRBV6-5
len: 16
CDR3aa: CASSYLAGGDGKTQYF
CDR3nt: TGTGCCAGCAGTTATCTAGCGGGGGGAGACGGGAAGACCCAGTACTTC

j_gene: TRBJ2-5
d_gene: TRBD1
abundance: NA
v_gene: TRBV10-3
len: 15
CDR3aa: CAISRPGTGVETQYF
CDR3nt: TGTGCCATCAGTCGTCCAGGGACAGGGGTCGAGACCCAGTACTTC

j_gene: TRBJ2-5
d_gene: NA
abundance: NA
v_gene: TRBV7-3
len: 15
CDR3aa: CASSPRGADQETQYF
CDR3nt: TGTGCCAGCAGCCCAAGGGGCGCAGACCAAGAGACCCAGTACTTC

j_gene: TRBJ2-5
d_gene: NA
abundance: NA
v_gene: TRBV5-1
len: 15
CDR3aa: CASSPAPRREETQYF
CDR3nt: TGCGCCAGCAGCCCGGCCCCCCGAAGGGAAGAGACCCAGTACTTC

j_gene: TRBJ2-5
d_gene: NA
abundance: NA
v_gene: TRBV18
len: 15
CDR3aa: CASSPHVGRQETQYF
CDR3nt: TGTGCCAGCTCACCACACGTCGGCCGCCAAGAGACCCAGTACTTC

j_gene: TRBJ2-4
d_gene: NA
abundance: NA
v_gene: TRBV28
len: 16
CDR3aa: CASSPGQGLAKNIQYF
CDR3nt: TGTGCCAGCAGTCCCGGACAAGGACTAGCCAAAAACATTCAGTACTTC

j_gene: TRBJ1-2
d_gene: NA
abundance: few
v_gene: TRBV27
len: 15
CDR3aa: CASSERPGMNYGYTF
CDR3nt: TGTGCCAGCAGCGAGAGGCCAGGGATGAACTATGGCTACACCTTC

j_gene: TRBJ2-6
d_gene: TRBD1
abundance: NA
v_gene: TRBV19
len: 15
CDR3aa: CASRGQGTGANVLTF
CDR3nt: TGTGCCAGCCGGGGACAGGGAACTGGGGCCAACGTCCTGACTTTC

j_gene: TRBJ1-2
d_gene: NA
abundance: NA
v_gene: TRBV6-6
len: 14
CDR3aa: CASTLRTLSYGYTF
CDR3nt: TGTGCCAGCACCCTAAGGACGCTGTCATATGGCTACACCTTC

j_gene: TRBJ2-3
d_gene: TRBD2
abundance: NA
v_gene: TRBV5-1
len: 15
CDR3aa: CASSPIGTSPDTQYF
CDR3nt: TGCGCCAGCAGCCCGATCGGGACTAGTCCAGATACGCAGTATTTT

j_gene: TRBJ2-3
d_gene: NA
abundance: NA
v_gene: TRBV7-8
len: 16
CDR3aa: CASSRKRGGYTDTQYF
CDR3nt: TGTGCCAGCAGCCGGAAAAGGGGGGGCTACACAGATACGCAGTATTTT

j_gene: TRBJ2-1
d_gene: NA
abundance: NA
v_gene: TRBV5-4
len: 14
CDR3aa: CASSSAGVIDEQFF
CDR3nt: TGTGCCAGCAGCTCCGCAGGGGTGATAGATGAGCAGTTCTTC

j_gene: TRBJ1-2
d_gene: TRBD1
abundance: NA
v_gene: TRBV6-5
len: 14
CDR3aa: CASMWKGALGGYTF
CDR3nt: TGTGCCAGCATGTGGAAGGGGGCTCTTGGTGGCTACACCTTC

j_gene: TRBJ2-6
d_gene: NA
abundance: NA
v_gene: TRBV18
len: 18
CDR3aa: CASSPWDPGARGANVLTF
CDR3nt: TGTGCCAGCTCACCCTGGGACCCGGGGGCGCGAGGGGCCAACGTCCTGACTTTC

j_gene: TRBJ1-2
d_gene: TRBD1
abundance: once
v_gene: TRBV10-3
len: 16
CDR3aa: CAISGRTGLANYGYTF
CDR3nt: TGTGCCATCAGTGGCCGGACAGGCCTAGCTAACTATGGCTACACCTTC

j_gene: TRBJ2-2
d_gene: NA
abundance: NA
v_gene: TRBV6-5
len: 14
CDR3aa: CASASVGNTGELFF
CDR3nt: TGTGCCAGCGCCTCGGTTGGGAACACCGGGGAGCTGTTTTTT

j_gene: TRBJ2-2
d_gene: NA
abundance: few
v_gene: TRBV19
len: 16
CDR3aa: CASSTDVDRGTGELFF
CDR3nt: TGTGCCAGTAGTACAGACGTAGACAGAGGCACCGGGGAGCTGTTTTTT

j_gene: TRBJ2-5
d_gene: TRBD1
abundance: NA
v_gene: TRBV10-1
len: 16
CDR3aa: CASSEWGQGGQETQYF
CDR3nt: TGCGCCAGCAGTGAGTGGGGACAGGGAGGCCAAGAGACCCAGTACTTC

j_gene: TRBJ2-4
d_gene: NA
abundance: NA
v_gene: TRBV10-2
len: 15
CDR3aa: CASSEGRLAKNIQYF
CDR3nt: TGCGCCAGCAGTGAGGGCCGTTTAGCCAAAAACATTCAGTACTTC

j_gene: TRBJ1-2
d_gene: NA
abundance: NA
v_gene: TRBV6-5
len: 12
CDR3aa: CASGWINYGYTF
CDR3nt: TGTGCCAGCGGATGGATCAACTATGGCTACACCTTC